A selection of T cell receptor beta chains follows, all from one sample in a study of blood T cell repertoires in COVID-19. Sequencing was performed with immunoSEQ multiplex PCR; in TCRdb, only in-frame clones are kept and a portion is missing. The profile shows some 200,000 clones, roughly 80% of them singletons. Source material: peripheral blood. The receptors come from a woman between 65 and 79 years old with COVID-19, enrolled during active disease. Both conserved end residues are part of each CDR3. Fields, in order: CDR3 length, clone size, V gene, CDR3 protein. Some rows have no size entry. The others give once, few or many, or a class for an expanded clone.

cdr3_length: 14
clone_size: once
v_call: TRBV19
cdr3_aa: CASSISQINEKLFF

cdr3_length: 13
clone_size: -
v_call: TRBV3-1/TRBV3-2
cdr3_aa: CASSQEGANRAFF

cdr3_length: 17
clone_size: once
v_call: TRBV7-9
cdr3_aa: CASSHTGQVRATGELFF

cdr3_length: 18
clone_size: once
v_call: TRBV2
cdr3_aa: CASSESIGLAGEKNIQYF

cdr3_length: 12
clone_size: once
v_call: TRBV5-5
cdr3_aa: CASSFATDTQYF

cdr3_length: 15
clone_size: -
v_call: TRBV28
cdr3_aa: CASSPPLAGGNEQFF

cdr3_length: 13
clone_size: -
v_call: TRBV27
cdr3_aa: CASSLRTPLEAFF

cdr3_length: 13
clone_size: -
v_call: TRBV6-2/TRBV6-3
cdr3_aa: CASSQTGVYGYTF

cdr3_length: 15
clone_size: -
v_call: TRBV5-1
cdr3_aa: CASSFVDTFSYEQYF

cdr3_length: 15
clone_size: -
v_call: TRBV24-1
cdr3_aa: CATSPPKGADDDMFF

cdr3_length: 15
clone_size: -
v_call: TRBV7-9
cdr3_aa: CASSLVLGGGETQYF

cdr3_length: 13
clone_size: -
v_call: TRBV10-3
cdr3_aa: CAISEQDGNTIYF

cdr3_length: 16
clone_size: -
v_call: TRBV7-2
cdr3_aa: CASSPGPPSGGYGYTF

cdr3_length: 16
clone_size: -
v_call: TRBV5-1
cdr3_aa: CASSFGRDREYYGYTF

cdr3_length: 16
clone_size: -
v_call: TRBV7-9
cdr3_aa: CASSYIAGESYNEQFF

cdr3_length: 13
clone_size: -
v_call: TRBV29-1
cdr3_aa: CSGRLVGGYGYTF

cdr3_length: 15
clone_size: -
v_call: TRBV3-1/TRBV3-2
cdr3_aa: CASSQTGRGGQPQHF

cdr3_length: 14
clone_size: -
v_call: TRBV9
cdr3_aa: CASSPTDPGWTQYF

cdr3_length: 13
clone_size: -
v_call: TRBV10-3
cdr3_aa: CASAGRWEDEQYF

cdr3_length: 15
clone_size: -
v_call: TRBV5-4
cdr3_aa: CASSLAGPPSNEQFF

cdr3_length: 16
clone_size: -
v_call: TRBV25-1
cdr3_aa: CASSGRQVISGNTIYF

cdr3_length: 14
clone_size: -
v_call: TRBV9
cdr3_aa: CASSAGQGAYTIYF